Below are 23 T cell receptor beta chains sequenced from a single sample in a study of shared T cell receptors in the human thymus. Data came from immunoSEQ multiplex PCR; TCRdb stores just in-frame clones and leaves some out. Among under 850,000 clones listed, roughly 88% were seen once. The same specimen was also included in a second study, on human thymus T cells.

The source material was thymocytes. These receptors originate from a boy in the first two years of life with a congenital heart defect.

The rearrangement uses TRBV5-1 and TRBJ2-3; tentatively, D is TRBD1 (6 bases). V gave up 7 bases and J gave up 5 bases, with 11 bases separating them. The CDR3 has 12 amino acids. Germline V CDR1 and CDR2: SGHRS, YFSETQ. Here the CDR3 DNA reads TGCGCCAGCGGGGCCAGGGGAGATACGCAGTATTTT. This sequence encodes CASGARGDTQYF.

Points on this clone: At the DNA level, this CDR3 is encoded by other sequences in the same sample as well. The V and J genes are TRBV28 and TRBJ2-5; D is unresolved. Between the trimmed V and J ends, which lost 4 bases and 5 bases, there was a span of 8 bases. Looked up from germline, CDR1 is MDHEN and CDR2 is SYDVKM. This CDR3 is 12 amino acids long. The CDR3 DNA follows: TGTGCCAGCAGTTCACGCGAGGAGACCCAGTACTTC. Protein sequence: CASSSREETQYF.

The chain employs TRBV29-1 and TRBJ1-3; D not certain. Per germline, CDR1 SQVTM and CDR2 ANQGSEA. V shed 7 bases and J shed 3 bases, with 7 bases lying between them. This CDR3 spans 11 amino acids. The CDR3 reads CSAQRGNTIYF. The DNA for the CDR3 is TGCAGCGCCCAGCGTGGAAACACCATATATTTT.

There are a few counts of this clone. The rearrangement uses TRBV29-1 and TRBJ2-7; 9 bases match TRBD1. With 7 bases clipped from V and 4 bases from J, the junction kept 8 bases outside the gene matches. Germline-derived CDR1 and CDR2 are SQVTM and ANQGSEA. The CDR3 consists of 13 residues. The CDR3 spells CSALRDREYEQYF. Here the CDR3 DNA reads TGCAGCGCCCTCCGGGACAGGGAATACGAGCAGTACTTC.

This clone has a single count. The rearrangement joins TRBV5-1 to TRBJ2-3; 7 bases are a match to TRBD1. After removal of 4 bases from V and 9 bases from J, the junction contained 11 bases not matched to a gene. Germline lookup yields CDR1 SGHRS and CDR2 YFSETQ. The CDR3 runs to 14 residues. The CDR3 DNA reads as TGCGCCAGCAGCCTCCGAAGGGGGCTCTTCACGCAGTATTTT. As protein: CASSLRRGLFTQYF. Full variable domain (rest looked up from reference TRBV5-1 and TRBJ2-3): KAGVTQTPRYLIKTRGQQVTLSCSPISGHRSVSWYQQTPGQGLQFLFEYFSETQRNKGNFPGRFSGRQFSNSRSEMNVSTLELGDSALYLCASSLRRGLFTQYFGPGTRLTVL.

V and J are TRBV13 and TRBJ2-7; D uncertain. The CDR3 has 13 amino acids. From germline, CDR1 is PRHDT and CDR2 FYEKMQ (reference sequence). Trimming pared 5 bases from V and 0 bases from J, leaving 8 bases between. The CDR3 bases are TGTGCCAGCAGCATGACGGGCTCCTACGAGCAGTACTTC. It specifies CASSMTGSYEQYF.

This clone was counted once. This rearrangement joins TRBV29-1 to TRBJ1-5; 9 bases agree with TRBD1. The germline V gene has CDR1 SQVTM and CDR2 ANQGSEA. With V trimmed by 4 bases and J by 2 bases, 6 bases remained unmatched. The CDR3 consists of 15 residues. This CDR3 is CSVVEDRGGNQPQHF. The CDR3 DNA sequence: TGCAGCGTTGTAGAGGACAGGGGCGGCAATCAGCCCCAGCATTTT.

This rearrangement joins TRBV4-2 to TRBJ2-1; D may be TRBD1 (6 bases). Germline CDR1 LGHNA, CDR2 YNFKEQ. V was trimmed by 1 base and J by 0 bases, leaving 10 bases between them. The CDR3 runs 16 residues. CDR3 amino acids: CASSQGGQSSYNEQFF. In DNA, the CDR3 is TGTGCCAGCAGCCAAGGTGGACAGAGCTCCTACAATGAGCAGTTCTTC.

V usage is TRBV5-6 and J usage is TRBJ2-7; D call uncertain. The CDR3 sequence is 14 residues long. The germline V gene has CDR1 SGHDT and CDR2 YYEEEE. V was cut by 6 bases and J by 3 bases, with 16 bases left in between. DNA for the CDR3: TGTGCCAGCACCCTTGGTAACTCACTCTACGAGCAGTACTTC. Its protein product is CASTLGNSLYEQYF.

This sequence joins TRBV11-2 and TRBJ1-2, with no clear D. Germline V gives CDR1 SGHAT, CDR2 FQNNGV. V lost 0 bases and J lost 7, with 12 bases in between. The CDR3 spans 14 residues. The CDR3 coding sequence is TGTGCCAGCAGCTTAGATAGGAGAAGAGGTGGCTACACCTTC. It translates to CASSLDRRRGGYTF. The full variable domain, with the rest looked up from reference TRBV11-2 and TRBJ1-2, is EAGVAQSPRYKIIEKRQSVAFWCNPISGHATLYWYQQILGQGPKLLIQFQNNGVVDDSQLPKDRFSAERLKGVDSTLKIQPAKLEDSAVYLCASSLDRRRGGYTFGSGTRLTVV.

CDR3 DNA sequence: TGTGCCAGCAGCTTGGCCGAAGCGACCTTGAACAATGAGCAGTTCTTC. It is translated as CASSLAEATLNNEQFF. The J gene is TRBJ2-1, the V gene TRBV5-6; D is ambiguous. With 0 bases removed from V and 5 bases from J, the gap between germline ends came to 15 bases. The CDR3 is 16 residues long. Germline V gives CDR1 SGHDT, CDR2 YYEEEE.

The chain is built from TRBV11-2 and TRBJ1-3; D is undetermined. V was trimmed by 5 bases and J by 7 bases, leaving 21 bases between them. The CDR3 sequence is 16 residues long. Germline CDR1 is SGHAT and CDR2 is FQNNGV. This chain's CDR3 is CASSPRLGGRGNTIYF. The CDR3 DNA follows: TGTGCCAGCAGCCCTCGCCTGGGAGGGAGAGGGAACACCATATATTTT. Complete variable domain (other parts from reference TRBV11-2 and TRBJ1-3): EAGVAQSPRYKIIEKRQSVAFWCNPISGHATLYWYQQILGQGPKLLIQFQNNGVVDDSQLPKDRFSAERLKGVDSTLKIQPAKLEDSAVYLCASSPRLGGRGNTIYFGEGSWLTVV.

The chain recombines TRBV20-1 with TRBJ2-1, with D possibly being TRBD2 (5 bases). The CDR3 contains 11 residues. Trimming left V 4 bases short and J 13 bases short, with 14 bases between. Germline V gives CDR1 DFQATT, CDR2 SNEGSKA (reference sequence). The CDR3 is CSATSTGSQFF. DNA for the CDR3: TGCAGTGCTACCTCGACGGGGTCTCAGTTCTTC.

In nucleotides, the CDR3 is TGTGCCAGCAGGACCTTTAGGGGTTGGCCCTACAATGAGCAGTTCTTC. Protein product: CASRTFRGWPYNEQFF. The chain uses TRBV27 and TRBJ2-1, with D tentatively TRBD1 (5 bases). Germline loops: CDR1 MNHEY, CDR2 SMNVEV (reference sequence). The ends were cut back, 6 bases at V and 2 bases at J, with 17 bases in the middle. CDR3 size: 16 residues.

DNA of the CDR3: TGTGCCAGCAGTTTGGGACAGGGGAACACTGAAGCTTTCTTT. Amino acid sequence: CASSLGQGNTEAFF. This rearrangement joins TRBV6-5 to TRBJ1-1, with 9 bases lining up with TRBD1. V dropped 4 bases and J dropped 1; count of bases not matched to a gene: 1. Germline V lookup: CDR1 MNHEY, CDR2 SVGAGI. The CDR3 has 14 amino acids.

The chain recombines TRBV12-5 with TRBJ2-7; 7 bases map to TRBD2. J gave up 6 bases and V 5 bases, and 13 bases lay outside the gene matches. The germline V gene encodes CDR1 LGHNT and CDR2 FRNRAP. This CDR3 spans 15 amino acids. The DNA for the CDR3 is TGTGCTAGTGGTCCACTAGGGCGGGGGACTGGCGAGCAGTACTTC. Translated: CASGPLGRGTGEQYF.

The chain couples TRBV6-5 to TRBJ2-7; 11 nucleotides line up with TRBD1. CDR1 and CDR2 (germline): MNHEY, SVGAGI. The J segment lost 5 bases and the V segment lost 6 bases, leaving 3 bases of the junction unmatched. The CDR3 totals 13 residues. The CDR3 sequence: CASRGQGEHEQYF. Written as DNA, the CDR3 is TGTGCCAGCAGGGGACAGGGGGAACACGAGCAGTACTTC.

CDR3 sequence: CASSPTSGGYNEQFF. DNA of the CDR3: TGTGCCAGCAGTCCGACTAGCGGGGGGTACAATGAGCAGTTCTTC. The rearrangement joins TRBV28 to TRBJ2-1; 13 positions match TRBD2. Germline V gives CDR1 MDHEN, CDR2 SYDVKM. J was trimmed by 4 bases and V by 5 bases; bases with no gene match: 2. This CDR3 region has 15 residues.

V is TRBV25-1 and J is TRBJ2-3; 11 bases fit TRBD2. V gave up 5 bases and J gave up 0 bases; unmatched junction bases: 7. The CDR3 spans 17 residues. CDR1 MGHDK and CDR2 SYGVNS come from the germline V gene. This chain's CDR3 is CASSRVAGGGSTDTQYF. CDR3 nucleotides: TGTGCCAGCAGTCGGGTAGCGGGAGGGGGGAGCACAGATACGCAGTATTTT.

Of note for this clone: The same CDR3 can be traced to other DNA sequences in this sample. The chain links TRBV30 to TRBJ2-5; a possible D gene is TRBD1 (6 bases). The CDR3 covers 14 residues. Trimming cost V 1 base and J 1 base, with 10 bases left between them. Germline CDR1 is GTSNPN and CDR2 is SVGIG (reference sequence). The CDR3 sequence: CAWSDRDTQETQYF. The CDR3 nucleotides read TGTGCCTGGAGTGACCGGGACACCCAAGAGACCCAGTACTTC.

The chain couples TRBV19 to TRBJ1-2; maybe TRBD1 (6 bases). Germline V gene sequence: CDR1 LNHDA, CDR2 SQIVND (reference sequence). Between the trimmed V and J ends, which lost 10 bases and 5 bases, there was a span of 11 bases. This CDR3 is 11 amino acids long. The CDR3 loop reads CATPTGYGYTF. Here the CDR3 DNA reads TGTGCCACCCCGACAGGTTATGGCTACACCTTC.

The gene calls are TRBV6-5 and TRBJ2-1; TRBD2 aligns across 8 bases. Trimming at V came to 2 bases and at J to 2 bases, leaving 5 bases not matched to a gene. CDR3 length equals 16 residues. The V gene's germline CDR1 is MNHEY and CDR2 SVGAGI. The CDR3 sequence: CASSYVSGGPYNEQFF. CDR3 nucleotides: TGTGCCAGCAGTTACGTGTCGGGAGGGCCCTACAATGAGCAGTTCTTC.

This chain connects TRBV9 to TRBJ2-7; weak D call: TRBD1 (6 bases). Germline loops: CDR1 SGDLS, CDR2 YYNGEE. The CDR3 totals 14 residues. Trimming stripped 3 bases from V and 0 bases from J, with 10 bases between. The DNA for the CDR3 is TGTGCCAGCAGCGGGCCGACAGGCTCCTACGAGCAGTACTTC. This encodes CASSGPTGSYEQYF.